In this sample, the clone carrying this T cell receptor beta chain turned up many times. The antigen is unknown. The TCRbeta library incorporated unique molecular identifiers. TCRdb itself ran the PCR reads through MiXCR, one entry per CDR3 protein. The repertoire holds some 220,000 distinct CDR3 sequences, roughly a tenth seen once, with 28% in the top ten. The sample is drawn from a study of T-cell reconstitution after alpha-beta-depleted transplantation in children. Study-level findings and limits: After transplant, high TCRbeta diversity at day 60 in some patients arose from surviving recipient T cells and thymic progenitors. Alpha-beta T cells about two months after transplant reportedly derived from several hundred expanded graft clones. Newly made T cells mostly supplied T-cell counts and diversity one year after transplant.

This CDR3 is built from 17 residues. This receptor was obtained from a child under two years old with acute myeloid leukemia, due to receive a stem cell transplant. The sequenced sample was PBMCs, obtained before TCRalphabeta/CD19-depleted stem cell transplant. The J gene is TRBJ2-7, the V gene TRBV21-1; the table names TRBD2, a call not compared with the DNA. TRBV21-1 is termed a pseudogene. The CDR3 DNA reads TGTGCCAGCAGCAAAGGAAGGGAGCGGGAGGGGGCCTACGAGCAGTACTTC. It codes for CASSKGREREGAYEQYF.